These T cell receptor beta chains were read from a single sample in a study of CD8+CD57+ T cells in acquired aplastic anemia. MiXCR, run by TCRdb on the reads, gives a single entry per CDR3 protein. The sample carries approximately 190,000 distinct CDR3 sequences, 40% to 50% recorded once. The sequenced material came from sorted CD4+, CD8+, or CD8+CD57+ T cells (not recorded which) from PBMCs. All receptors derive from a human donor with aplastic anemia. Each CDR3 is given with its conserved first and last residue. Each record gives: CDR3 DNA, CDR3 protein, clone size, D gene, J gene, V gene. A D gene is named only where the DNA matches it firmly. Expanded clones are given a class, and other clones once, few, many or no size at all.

DNA: TGCAGTGCTAGAGAAGGAGGACTAGCGGGGGGGCAAGAGCAGTTCTTC; CDR3: CSAREGGLAGGQEQFF; size: .; D: TRBD2; J: TRBJ2-1; V: TRBV20-1
DNA: TGCGCCAGCAGCTGGGGACTAGCGGGAGTCGAGACCCAGTACTTC; CDR3: CASSWGLAGVETQYF; size: .; D: TRBD2; J: TRBJ2-5; V: TRBV5-1
DNA: TGTGCCAGCAGTACCCCCCGAGAGCAGTTCTTC; CDR3: CASSTPREQFF; size: .; D: .; J: TRBJ2-1; V: TRBV12-3/TRBV12-4
DNA: TGTGCCAGCAGTGGACAGCACGCAGGCACAGATACGCAGTATTTT; CDR3: CASSGQHAGTDTQYF; size: .; D: .; J: TRBJ2-3; V: TRBV2
DNA: TGCGGTGCTAGAGACCGGTCTGGCGGGAGGACGGGCTATGAGCAGTTCTTC; CDR3: CGARDRSGGRTGYEQFF; size: .; D: TRBD2; J: TRBJ2-1; V: TRBV20-1
DNA: TGTGCCAGCAGCGGAAGCGACAGGGGGTTGTACTTC; CDR3: CASSGSDRGLYF; size: .; D: TRBD1; J: TRBJ2-5; V: TRBV7-8
DNA: TGTGCCACCAGCAGAGGTTCTAGCGGGGGGGAAACAGATACGCAGTATTTT; CDR3: CATSRGSSGGETDTQYF; size: .; D: TRBD2; J: TRBJ2-3; V: TRBV15
DNA: TGCGCCAGCAGCATGCTCACAGATACCGGGGAGCTGTTTTTT; CDR3: CASSMLTDTGELFF; size: .; D: .; J: TRBJ2-2; V: TRBV5-1
DNA: TGCGCCAGCAGCCCAGGGTGGACTGGCTACACCTTC; CDR3: CASSPGWTGYTF; size: once; D: .; J: TRBJ1-2; V: TRBV5-1
DNA: TGTGCCAGCAGTTTAATAGAGCGGGCCGGACGGAATGAGCAGTTCTTC; CDR3: CASSLIERAGRNEQFF; size: many; D: .; J: TRBJ2-1; V: TRBV12-3/TRBV12-4
DNA: TGTGCCAGCAGTTACTCGAGGGAACCCCTCCACTTT; CDR3: CASSYSREPLHF; size: once; D: .; J: TRBJ1-6; V: TRBV6-5
DNA: TGTGCCAGCAGTCTCACAGGGGGCACTGAAGCTTTCTTT; CDR3: CASSLTGGTEAFF; size: many; D: TRBD1; J: TRBJ1-1; V: TRBV7-3